Listed below are T cell receptor beta chains from one sample, sequenced in a study of blood T cell repertoires in COVID-19. TCRdb keeps only in-frame clones here, not all; method: immunoSEQ multiplex PCR. The table lists approximately 150,000 clones, around 84% of them singletons. What was sequenced was peripheral blood. Receptor source: an elderly woman with acute or convalescent COVID-19. CDR3s include the opening cysteine and the closing phenylalanine or tryptophan. The order of the fields is clone size, J gene, D gene, V gene, CDR3 protein, CDR3 DNA. A D gene is named only where the DNA matches it firmly. Clone size, where shown, is once, few, many, or a class for clones that have expanded.

>few|TRBJ1-4|NA|TRBV19
CASSRRATNEKLFF
TGTGCCAGTAGTAGGAGGGCGACTAATGAAAAACTGTTTTTT
>NA|TRBJ1-2|TRBD1|TRBV5-5
CASSLVQGERGYTF
TGTGCCAGCAGCTTGGTTCAGGGGGAGCGAGGCTACACCTTC
>once|TRBJ1-4|TRBD1|TRBV15
CATSSFQDRGEKLFF
TGTGCCACCAGCAGTTTCCAGGACAGGGGGGAAAAACTGTTTTTT
>few|TRBJ1-4|NA|TRBV20-1
CSASLGEKLFF
TGCAGTGCTTCTTTGGGCGAAAAACTGTTTTTT
>NA|TRBJ1-6|NA|TRBV6-5
CASRSGYSPLHF
TGTGCCAGCAGATCAGGGTACTCACCCCTCCACTTT
>NA|TRBJ2-7|NA|TRBV24-1
CATSDGNRGEQYF
TGTGCCACCAGTGATGGGAACCGGGGCGAGCAGTACTTC
>NA|TRBJ2-3|TRBD2|TRBV4-3
CASSQEDRLAVDTQYF
TGCGCCAGCAGCCAAGAAGATAGACTAGCGGTAGATACGCAGTATTTT
>NA|TRBJ2-3|NA|TRBV5-1
CASSVTGNGIDTQYF
TGCGCCAGCAGCGTAACGGGGAACGGTATAGATACGCAGTATTTT
>NA|TRBJ2-7|TRBD2|TRBV6-1
CASSEWGGRNEQYF
TGTGCCAGCAGTGAATGGGGGGGGAGGAACGAGCAGTACTTC
>once|TRBJ2-3|TRBD2|TRBV4-3
CASSQDKAGGPGDTQYF
TGCGCCAGCAGCCAAGATAAGGCGGGAGGGCCTGGAGATACGCAGTATTTT
>NA|TRBJ2-1|NA|TRBV10-3
CAISSQGGNEQFF
TGTGCCATCAGTTCACAGGGTGGAAATGAGCAGTTCTTC
>NA|TRBJ1-3|NA|TRBV4-3
CASSQDDSSSGNTIYF
TGCGCCAGCAGCCAAGACGACAGTAGCTCTGGAAACACCATATATTTT
>NA|TRBJ2-6|NA|TRBV19
CASRHKQSSGANVLTF
TGTGCCAGTAGGCATAAACAGTCTTCTGGGGCCAACGTCCTGACTTTC
>NA|TRBJ1-2|NA|TRBV19
CASSISGSGDYGYTF
TGTGCCAGTAGTATCTCGGGGTCGGGGGACTATGGCTACACCTTC
>NA|TRBJ2-2|TRBD1|TRBV5-1
CASSPRTGGTGELFF
TGCGCCAGCAGCCCGCGGACAGGAGGCACCGGGGAGCTGTTTTTT
>NA|TRBJ2-1|NA|TRBV6-2/TRBV6-3
CASSLQVSSDNEQFF
TGTGCCAGCAGTTTACAGGTTTCGTCGGACAATGAGCAGTTCTTC
>NA|TRBJ2-1|TRBD1|TRBV7-2
CASSFTGYRGNEQFF
TGTGCCAGCAGCTTCACAGGGTACAGGGGAAATGAGCAGTTCTTC
>NA|TRBJ1-6|NA|TRBV18
CASSPEGDSPLHF
TGTGCCAGCTCACCAGAGGGAGATTCACCCCTCCACTTT
>NA|TRBJ1-2|NA|TRBV5-4
CASSLIGSRGGYTF
TGTGCCAGCAGCTTGATAGGATCCAGAGGTGGCTACACCTTC
>NA|TRBJ1-3|NA|TRBV29-1
CSVEDSGGNTIYF
TGCAGCGTTGAAGATTCCGGGGGAAACACCATATATTTT
>NA|TRBJ1-2|NA|TRBV19
CASQRQPYGYTF
TGTGCCAGTCAGAGACAGCCCTATGGCTACACCTTC
>NA|TRBJ2-3|NA|TRBV7-2
CASSTSTDTQYF
TGTGCCAGCAGCACTAGCACAGATACGCAGTATTTT
>NA|TRBJ1-2|TRBD1|TRBV4-1
CASSQDDPLDRPNYGYTF
TGCGCCAGCAGCCAAGATGACCCACTGGACAGGCCTAACTATGGCTACACCTTC
>once|TRBJ1-6|NA|TRBV11-2
CASSLEIGRGNSPLHF
TGTGCCAGCAGCTTAGAGATTGGCAGAGGGAATTCACCCCTCCACTTT
>NA|TRBJ1-5|TRBD1|TRBV7-8
CASSREPGQGGYQPQHF
TGTGCCAGCAGCCGAGAACCGGGACAGGGGGGATATCAGCCCCAGCATTTT
>NA|TRBJ1-2|TRBD1|TRBV5-1
CASSRLRQGGYGYTF
TGCGCCAGCAGCCGTTTGCGACAGGGCGGCTATGGCTACACCTTC
>NA|TRBJ2-1|NA|TRBV11-2
CASSLAGYNEQFF
TGTGCCAGCAGCTTAGCGGGGTACAATGAGCAGTTCTTC
>NA|TRBJ2-7|NA|TRBV19
CASSIYDSYEQYF
TGTGCCAGTAGTATTTATGACAGCTACGAGCAGTACTTC
>NA|TRBJ1-1|TRBD1|TRBV19
CASSITGGNTEAFF
TGTGCCAGTAGTATAACAGGGGGAAACACTGAAGCTTTCTTT
>NA|TRBJ2-1|TRBD2|TRBV13
CASSLGGSGLVYNEQFF
TGTGCCAGCAGCTTAGGCGGTAGCGGGCTAGTATACAATGAGCAGTTCTTC